These 5 T cell receptor beta chains came from one sample sequenced in a study of blood T cells in healthy people across ages. Primed by a sample-barcoded 5' primer and a J-beta primer mix, a second PCR proceeded for about 6 to 12 cycles. MiXCR was run by TCRdb on the 5' RACE reads, yielding one entry per CDR3 protein. The profile shows 950,000 to 1,200,000 distinct CDR3 sequences, around two fifths of them singletons. Sequencing was carried out using blood. Receptors originate from a man aged 18-30 years in good health.

The rearrangement joins TRBV4-3 to TRBJ2-2, with 7 bases that match TRBD1. V lost 4 bases and J lost 1; bases outside the gene matches: 9. CDR1 is LGHNA and CDR2 is YSLEER in the germline V gene. The CDR3 extends over 17 amino acids. CDR3 in amino acids: CASSLLRDRLNTGELFF. In DNA, the CDR3 is TGCGCCAGCAGCCTCCTACGGGACAGACTGAACACCGGGGAGCTGTTTTTT.

The rearrangement joins TRBV5-1 to TRBJ2-3; D possibly corresponds to TRBD2 (6 bases). The CDR3 spans 15 residues. Germline V CDR1 and CDR2: SGHRS, YFSETQ. Trimming pared 3 bases from V and 4 bases from J, leaving 15 bases between. The CDR3 reads CASSWGRLGADTQYF. The CDR3, as DNA: TGCGCCAGCAGCTGGGGTAGACTAGGTGCAGATACGCAGTATTTT.

This clonotype has only a few counts. CDR3 bases: TGTGCCACCAGTGATTCTTCAGGGGGTAATGAGCAGTACTTC. It codes for CATSDSSGGNEQYF. This chain connects TRBV24-1 to TRBJ2-7, with 7 bases matching TRBD1. Germline-derived CDR1 and CDR2 are KGHDR and SFDVKD. This CDR3 spans 14 amino acids. V shed 2 bases and J 7 bases; nucleotides not matched to a gene: 7.

This clonotype was seen more than once but under ten times. The DNA of the CDR3 is TGTGCCAGCAGCTTATACACAGGACAGCAAGAGACCCAGTACTTC. It translates to CASSLYTGQQETQYF. V and J are TRBV11-1 and TRBJ2-5, with D possibly TRBD1 on 6 matching bases. The CDR3 extends over 15 amino acids. The V end lost 2 bases, the J end lost 2 bases, and 12 bases lay between the germline ends. Germline V gene lookup returns CDR1 SGHAT and CDR2 FQDESV (reference sequence). The variable domain in full, with the rest retrieved from reference TRBV11-1 and TRBJ2-5, is EAEVAQSPRYKITEKSQAVAFWCDPISGHATLYWYRQILGQGPELLVQFQDESVVDDSQLPKDRFSAERLKGVDSTLKIQPAELGDSAMYLCASSLYTGQQETQYFGPGTRLLVL.

This clonotype occurred a few times. This sequence joins TRBV15 and TRBJ1-2; a possible D gene is TRBD1 (5 bases). V was clipped by 0 bases and J by 5 bases, with 13 bases between them. The CDR3 extends over 15 amino acids. Per the germline V gene, CDR1 is LNHNV and CDR2 is YYDKDF (reference sequence). CDR3 sequence reads: CATSRDRRQGYGYTF. Written as DNA, the CDR3 is TGTGCCACCAGCAGAGATCGGAGGCAGGGTTATGGCTACACCTTC.